The sequence of this T cell receptor beta chain was determined in a study of cytomegalovirus exposure and HLA in healthy donors. Study results and limitations: The study found most TCR sequences rare, yet found some public TCRs in many donors. Association of 15,000 to 20,000 TCR beta sequences with HLA alleles was found at 0.05 false discovery rate in a later analysis.

Primers for the PCR totalled 60 Vbeta and 13 Jbeta. The table came from immunoSEQ multiplex PCR; TCRdb's copy has only in-frame clones and leaves some out. The data hold approximately 160,000 clones, with around 77% observed a single time. Whereas donors were nominally healthy upon sampling, unrecorded immune exposures were probable. The germline CDR1 and CDR2 sequences are SGHRS and YFSETQ. V shed 3 bases and J 1 base; nucleotides not matched to a gene: 6. This CDR3 comprises 15 residues. This clone was detected only once. As yet, its antigen is unknown. The chain is built from TRBV5-1 and TRBJ2-7; 8 positions agree with TRBD2. The sequence was obtained from a man aged 35 to 55 in good health and CMV-seronegative. Sequencing was done on a sample of PBMCs. The CDR3 here is CASSSTAGASYEQYF. CDR3 DNA: TGCGCCAGCAGCTCTACAGCGGGAGCGTCCTACGAGCAGTACTTC.